This T cell receptor (beta chain) was identified in a study of Ad26.COV2.S vaccination and SARS-CoV-2 variants. Treatment of the sample: some 19 received Ad26.COV2.S at low or high dose, single or two shots; 5 received placebo; per-sample allocation not given. Samples came from day 63 after the first vaccine or placebo injection. This CDR3 contains 14 residues. The V end was cut by 3 bases, the J end by 1 base, with 10 bases between. Germline V gene data show CDR1 as SGHTA and CDR2 as FQGNSA. TCRdb's copy holds only in-frame clones and misses some; the assay was immunoSEQ multiplex PCR. The data contain about half a million clones, 89% of them seen just once; the ten biggest clones take up about 1.5%.

The specimen was peripheral blood, collected in a trial of Ad26.COV2.S vaccine versus placebo. V gene TRBV7-2 combines with J gene TRBJ2-7; unclear D gene. The sequence derives from a person aged 18-60 years who received the Ad26.COV2.S COVID-19 vaccine or a placebo. CDR3 sequence (DNA): TGTGCCAGCAGCTTCCACCCAGATTCCTACGAGCAGTACTTC. Its protein product is CASSFHPDSYEQYF.